Presented here are 18 T cell receptor beta chains from one specimen sequenced in a study of cytomegalovirus exposure and HLA in healthy donors. The PCR made use of 60 Vbeta and 13 Jbeta primers. TCRdb keeps only in-frame clones here, not all; method: immunoSEQ multiplex PCR. The profile covers 110,000 or so clones, with under 85% appearing a single time and 7.7% taken by the ten largest. Sequenced input: PBMCs. Receptors originate from a woman in her forties or fifties in good health and CMV-seropositive.

This clone came up once. The chain combines TRBV5-1 with TRBJ1-4; a weak D match, TRBD1 (6 bases). Trimming cost V 0 bases and J 5 bases, with 8 bases left between them. The germline gives CDR1 SGHRS, CDR2 YFSETQ. The CDR3 covers 14 residues. This CDR3 is CASSLDRENEKLFF. The CDR3 DNA follows: TGCGCCAGCAGCTTGGACAGGGAGAATGAAAAACTGTTTTTT.

The V call is TRBV9, the J call TRBJ2-1, with 9 bases aligning to TRBD1. The CDR3 is 14 amino acids. The ends lost 2 bases at V and 7 bases at J; junction bases unmatched: 4. Germline V gene sequence: CDR1 SGDLS, CDR2 YYNGEE. The CDR3: CASSVTDRGNEQFF. CDR3 in DNA: TGTGCCAGCAGCGTCACAGACAGGGGGAATGAGCAGTTCTTC.

The chain links TRBV11-2 to TRBJ2-7; maybe TRBD2 (5 bases). V gave up 5 bases and J gave up 6 bases, with 14 bases separating them. The CDR3 is 13 residues long. Germline lookup yields CDR1 SGHAT and CDR2 FQNNGV. CDR3 nucleotide sequence: TGTGCCAGCAGCCCCGGGATGGTCTTCGAGCAGTACTTC. Translating it yields CASSPGMVFEQYF.

The chain is built from TRBV6-1 and TRBJ2-1, with unresolved D. The length of the CDR3 is 12 residues. The V end was cut by 5 bases, the J end by 5 bases, with 7 bases between. Germline CDR1 reads MNHNS; CDR2 reads SASEGT. The CDR3: CASSQRNNEQFF. In DNA form, the CDR3 reads TGTGCCAGCAGTCAGAGGAACAATGAGCAGTTCTTC.

This sequence joins TRBV9 and TRBJ2-5, with TRBD2 matching over 10 bases. CDR1 and CDR2 from the germline V gene are SGDLS and YYNGEE. V shed 3 bases, J shed 2 bases, and the junction held 10 bases outside the gene matches. The CDR3 runs 17 residues. The CDR3 here is CASSGGLAAMSQETQYF. CDR3 sequence (DNA): TGTGCCAGCAGCGGAGGACTAGCGGCCATGTCTCAAGAGACCCAGTACTTC.

This sequence joins TRBV2 and TRBJ1-6, with 8 bases that match TRBD1. V lost 1 base and J lost 2; bases outside the gene matches: 4. Germline CDR1 SNHLY, CDR2 FYNNEI. The CDR3 runs to 17 residues. The CDR3 here is CASSEVTGGAYNSPLHF. For the CDR3, the DNA is TGTGCCAGCAGTGAAGTTACAGGGGGTGCCTATAATTCACCCCTCCACTTT.

This clone appeared a single time. The chain links TRBV2 to TRBJ2-2; D is uncertain. The CDR3 runs to 16 residues. Looked up from germline, CDR1 is SNHLY and CDR2 is FYNNEI. Trimming took 5 bases from V and 4 from J, leaving 17 bases between them. In DNA, the CDR3 is TGTGCCAGCAGTCCTACAGTCCTTTCGGCCACCGGGGAGCTGTTTTTT. This sequence encodes CASSPTVLSATGELFF.

This clone was recorded once. This chain connects TRBV6-1 to TRBJ1-4; 9 bases are a match to TRBD1. The length of the CDR3 is 14 residues. The J segment lost 10 bases and the V segment lost 5 bases, leaving 8 bases of the junction unmatched. CDR1 is MNHNS and CDR2 is SASEGT in the germline V gene. The CDR3 sequence: CASSTRDRVGKLFF. Here the CDR3 DNA reads TGTGCCAGCAGTACTCGGGACAGGGTAGGAAAACTGTTTTTT.

CDR3 residues: CSVELGDRVSYEQYF. The CDR3 coding sequence is TGCAGCGTTGAGCTGGGGGACAGGGTCTCCTACGAGCAGTACTTC. This chain connects TRBV29-1 to TRBJ2-7; 9 bases map to TRBD1. The germline CDR1 and CDR2 sequences are SQVTM and ANQGSEA. Unmatched junction bases numbered 6, after V lost 3 bases and J lost 0 bases. The CDR3 is made up of 15 amino acids.

The rearrangement uses TRBV20-1 and TRBJ1-3; D not resolved. CDR1 is DFQATT and CDR2 is SNEGSKA in the germline V gene (reference sequence). V shed 5 bases and J shed 8 bases, with 10 bases lying between them. This CDR3 comprises 11 residues. The CDR3 reads CSAEGGDTIYF. CDR3 nucleotides: TGCAGTGCTGAGGGTGGGGACACCATATATTTT.

This clone was seen only a few times. The chain links TRBV29-1 to TRBJ2-1, with 8 bases matching TRBD1. CDR1 is SQVTM and CDR2 is ANQGSEA in the germline V gene. There are 11 residues in the CDR3. Trimming took 7 bases from V and 6 from J; bases not matched to a gene: 2. The CDR3 protein is CSADRGNEQFF. CDR3 sequence (DNA): TGCAGCGCCGACAGGGGCAATGAGCAGTTCTTC.

This clone appeared a few times. The chain links TRBV9 to TRBJ2-5; 12 bases match TRBD2. The J segment lost 5 bases and the V segment lost 3 bases, leaving 8 bases of the junction unmatched. CDR3 size: 16 residues. Looked up from germline, CDR1 is SGDLS and CDR2 is YYNGEE. The CDR3 loop reads CASSDLGLAGRETQYF. Written as DNA, the CDR3 is TGTGCCAGCAGCGACCTGGGACTAGCGGGTAGGGAGACCCAGTACTTC. The full variable domain, in which reference TRBV9 and TRBJ2-5 provide the parts outside the CDR3, is DSGVTQTPKHLITATGQRVTLRCSPRSGDLSVYWYQQSLDQGLQFLIQYYNGEERAKGNILERFSAQQFPDLHSELNLSSLELGDSALYFCASSDLGLAGRETQYFGPGTRLLVL.

The V call is TRBV5-1, the J call TRBJ2-3, with 8 positions matching TRBD1. Unmatched junction bases numbered 2, after V lost 4 bases and J lost 4 bases. Germline lookup yields CDR1 SGHRS and CDR2 YFSETQ. CDR3 size: 13 residues. The CDR3 region is CASSPGGSDTQYF. The CDR3 DNA follows: TGCGCCAGCAGCCCAGGGGGCTCAGATACGCAGTATTTT.

The V and J genes are TRBV5-4 and TRBJ2-7, with 9 bases matching TRBD2. The CDR3 spans 16 residues. CDR1 is SGHNT, CDR2 YYREEE, per germline (reference sequence). Trimming took 0 bases from V and 5 from J; bases not matched to a gene: 9. CDR3 coding DNA: TGTGCCAGCAGCTTGGCGGGGAGCGGGAGGACCAACGAGCAGTACTTC. Translation gives CASSLAGSGRTNEQYF.

CDR3 residues: CASSEGSGGYNEQFF. The CDR3 DNA reads as TGTGCCAGCAGTGAAGGAAGCGGGGGTTACAATGAGCAGTTCTTC. The chain recombines TRBV6-1 with TRBJ2-1; 8 bases fit TRBD2. The CDR3 contains 15 residues. Germline V gene lookup returns CDR1 MNHNS and CDR2 SASEGT. The V gene end was trimmed by 1 base and the J gene end by 4 bases; junction bases not matched to a gene: 3.

This sequence joins TRBV9 and TRBJ1-4; D call uncertain. CDR1 SGDLS and CDR2 YYNGEE come from the germline V gene. With 4 bases removed from V and 0 bases from J, the gap between germline ends came to 10 bases. This CDR3 comprises 15 residues. For the CDR3, the DNA is TGTGCCAGCAGCCTCGACTTTGCAACTAATGAAAAACTGTTTTTT. Protein: CASSLDFATNEKLFF.

The gene calls are TRBV2 and TRBJ1-6; weak D call: TRBD1 (5 bases). The CDR3 length is 15 residues. V gave up 6 bases and J gave up 6 bases, with 15 bases separating them. Germline values: CDR1 SNHLY, CDR2 FYNNEI. The CDR3 region is CASSAQAGVNSPLHF. As DNA, the CDR3 is TGTGCCAGCAGCGCGCAGGCGGGGGTTAATTCACCCCTCCACTTT.

This rearrangement joins TRBV6-5 to TRBJ1-2; TRBD1 aligns across 7 bases. Germline V gene lookup returns CDR1 MNHEY and CDR2 SVGAGI. CDR3 length equals 14 residues. V shed 5 bases and J 2 bases; nucleotides not matched to a gene: 5. The CDR3 sequence: CASSATGSNYGYTF. The CDR3 nucleotides read TGTGCCAGCAGTGCGACAGGGTCCAACTATGGCTACACCTTC.